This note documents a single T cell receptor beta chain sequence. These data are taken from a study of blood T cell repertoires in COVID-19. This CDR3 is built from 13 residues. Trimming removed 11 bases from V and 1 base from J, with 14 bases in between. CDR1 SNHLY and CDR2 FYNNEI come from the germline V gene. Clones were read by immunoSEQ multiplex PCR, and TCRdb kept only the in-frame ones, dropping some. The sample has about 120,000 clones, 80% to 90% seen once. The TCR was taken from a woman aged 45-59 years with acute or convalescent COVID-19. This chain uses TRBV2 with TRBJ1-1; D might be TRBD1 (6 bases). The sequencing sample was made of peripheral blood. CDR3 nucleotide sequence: TGTGCCGGACTCAGGGGAGAGAACACTGAAGCTTTCTTT. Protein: CAGLRGENTEAFF. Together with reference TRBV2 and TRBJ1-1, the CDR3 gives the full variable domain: EPEVTQTPSHQVTQMGQEVILRCVPISNHLYFYWYRQILGQKVEFLVSFYNNEISEKSEIFDDQFSVERPDGSNFTLKIRSTKLEDSAMYFCAGLRGENTEAFFGQGTRLTVV.